A single sample gave rise to the 18 T cell receptor beta chains below, sequenced in a study of long-term antiretroviral therapy in people with HIV. This was the immunoSEQ v3.0 assay at survey level. Profiling relied on immunoSEQ multiplex PCR, and the TCRdb table lists in-frame clones only, not all of them. The data contain roughly 10,000 clones, 65% to 85% of them singletons. Specimen: unsorted PBMCs, collected 1.8 years after starting antiretroviral therapy. These receptors were collected from a man between 40 and 49 years old with HIV.

This chain connects TRBV6-5 to TRBJ1-2; weak D call: TRBD1 (5 bases). The CDR3 is 14 residues long. V was clipped by 2 bases and J by 1 base, with 8 bases between them. The germline CDR1 and CDR2 sequences are MNHEY and SVGAGI. The CDR3 loop is CASSYRGNNYGYTF. The CDR3 DNA is TGTGCCAGCAGTTACAGGGGAAATAACTATGGCTACACCTTC.

This clone was observed once. The J gene is TRBJ1-1, the V gene TRBV30, with D unresolved. Germline-derived CDR1 and CDR2 are GTSNPN and SVGIG (reference sequence). V gave up 0 bases and J gave up 2 bases, with 13 bases separating them. The CDR3 runs 15 residues. CDR3 region: CAWSVRRAQNTEAFF. The CDR3 coding sequence is TGTGCCTGGAGTGTACGAAGGGCCCAAAACACTGAAGCTTTCTTT.

The sample holds a few counts of this clone. The chain recombines TRBV18 with TRBJ1-1; the D is unclear. This CDR3 is 13 amino acids long. Germline CDR1 KGHSH, CDR2 LQKENI. The V end lost 6 bases, the J end lost 1 base, and 9 bases lay between the germline ends. In DNA, the CDR3 is TGTGCCAGCTCGTCCCAGACGAACACTGAAGCTTTCTTT. This gives the protein CASSSQTNTEAFF.

The chain couples TRBV10-3 to TRBJ2-3; tentatively, D is TRBD1 or TRBD2 (5 bases each). V dropped 3 bases and J dropped 6 bases, with 7 bases sitting between them. The germline gives CDR1 ENHRY, CDR2 SYGVKD. CDR3 length equals 12 residues. CDR3 sequence (DNA): TGTGCCATCAGTGAATGGGGGGATACGCAGTATTTT. Translating gives CAISEWGDTQYF.

The chain recombines TRBV9 with TRBJ1-4; D not resolved. The CDR3 is made up of 15 amino acids. V lost 0 bases to trimming and J lost 0 bases, with 6 bases between them. CDR1 is SGDLS, CDR2 YYNGEE, per germline. Here the CDR3 reads CASSVGDATNEKLFF. CDR3 DNA sequence: TGTGCCAGCAGCGTAGGTGACGCAACTAATGAAAAACTGTTTTTT.

By sample share, this clone is large. The chain is built from TRBV19 and TRBJ2-7, with D possibly TRBD1 on 6 matching bases. V was trimmed by 6 bases and J by 2 bases, leaving 11 bases between them. The germline V gene encodes CDR1 LNHDA and CDR2 SQIVND (reference sequence). The CDR3 spans 13 residues. The CDR3 DNA is TGTGCCAGTAGGGACAGCGGAGCCTACGAGCAGTACTTC. Translating it yields CASRDSGAYEQYF. Complete variable domain (other parts from reference TRBV19 and TRBJ2-7): DGGITQSPKYLFRKEGQNVTLSCEQNLNHDAMYWYRQDPGQGLRLIYYSQIVNDFQKGDIAEGYSVSREKKESFPLTVTSAQKNPTAFYLCASRDSGAYEQYFGPGTRLTVT.

The chain combines TRBV30 with TRBJ1-5; D not resolved. The CDR3 sequence is 15 residues long. The germline gives CDR1 GTSNPN, CDR2 SVGIG (reference sequence). The V end lost 0 bases, the J end lost 0 bases, and 9 bases lay between the germline ends. Here the CDR3 DNA reads TGTGCCTGGAGTGTCGGAGTCAATAGCAATCAGCCCCAGCATTTT. This gives the protein CAWSVGVNSNQPQHF.

The CDR3 sequence: CASSFDWVNTEAFF. CDR3 DNA: TGTGCCAGCAGCTTCGATTGGGTTAACACTGAAGCTTTCTTT. The chain recombines TRBV7-2 with TRBJ1-1; no clear D gene. CDR3 length: 14 residues. V lost 3 bases to trimming and J lost 2 bases, with 10 bases between them. Germline V gene data show CDR1 as SGHTA and CDR2 as FQGNSA.

J is TRBJ2-3 and V is TRBV29-1; 13 nucleotides line up with TRBD2. This CDR3 comprises 14 residues. Germline CDR1 SQVTM, CDR2 ANQGSEA. With V trimmed by 7 bases and J by 4 bases, 5 bases remained unmatched. The CDR3 spells CSAQLAGGADTQYF. DNA of the CDR3: TGCAGCGCTCAACTAGCGGGAGGGGCAGATACGCAGTATTTT.

The chain links TRBV15 to TRBJ2-1, with 10 nucleotides matching TRBD2. Per the germline V gene, CDR1 is LNHNV and CDR2 is YYDKDF (reference sequence). The CDR3 totals 18 residues. J gave up 0 bases and V 6 bases, and 11 bases lay outside the gene matches. The CDR3 DNA reads TGTGCCACCAGTAGGGGACTAGCGCTACCTCTCTCCTACAATGAGCAGTTCTTC. Encoded protein: CATSRGLALPLSYNEQFF. The complete variable domain, with remaining parts taken from reference TRBV15 and TRBJ2-1, reads DAMVIQNPRYQVTQFGKPVTLSCSQTLNHNVMYWYQQKSSQAPKLLFHYYDKDFNNEADTPDNFQSRRPNTSFCFLDIRSPGLGDTAMYLCATSRGLALPLSYNEQFFGPGTRLTVL.

This chain links TRBV28 with TRBJ2-5, with TRBD2 matching over 7 bases. Germline lookup yields CDR1 MDHEN and CDR2 SYDVKM. The CDR3 loop spans 13 amino acids. V lost 6 bases, J lost 5 bases, and 6 bases stayed unmatched. The CDR3 loop reads CASSLAGWETQYF. CDR3 DNA sequence: TGTGCCAGCAGCTTAGCGGGCTGGGAGACCCAGTACTTC.

The CDR3 sequence is CASGSTEAFF. CDR3 bases: TGTGCCAGCGGGAGTACTGAAGCTTTCTTT. J is TRBJ1-1 and V is TRBV19; D is uncertain. The germline V and J ends were trimmed by 9 bases and 5 bases, with 7 bases remaining between them. The V gene's germline CDR1 is LNHDA and CDR2 SQIVND (reference sequence). The CDR3 is made up of 10 amino acids.

The chain is built from TRBV7-3 and TRBJ1-1, with a tentative D call TRBD1 (5 bases). Germline V gives CDR1 SGHTA, CDR2 FQGTGA. The CDR3 is made up of 16 amino acids. Trimming stripped 1 base from V and 1 base from J, with 13 bases between. The CDR3 coding sequence is TGTGCCAGCAGCTTAAGTCCGACAGCGCCGAACACTGAAGCTTTCTTT. Protein product: CASSLSPTAPNTEAFF.

The chain couples TRBV19 to TRBJ1-2; no clear D. There are 13 residues in the CDR3. Germline-derived CDR1 and CDR2 are LNHDA and SQIVND (reference sequence). The ends were cut back, 7 bases at V and 3 bases at J, with 12 bases in the middle. The CDR3 loop reads CASTRIGDYGYTF. CDR3 coding DNA: TGTGCCAGTACCCGGATCGGGGACTATGGCTACACCTTC.

The chain couples TRBV7-9 to TRBJ2-1; TRBD2 matches at 12 bases. The ends lost 1 base at V and 9 bases at J; junction bases unmatched: 10. This CDR3 has 17 residues. CDR1 is SEHNR, CDR2 FQNEAQ, per germline (reference sequence). The CDR3 loop reads CASSLEASGRAGGEQFF. The DNA of the CDR3 is TGTGCCAGCAGCTTAGAAGCTAGCGGGAGGGCCGGGGGTGAGCAGTTCTTC.

The J gene is TRBJ2-1, the V gene TRBV7-9, with D perhaps matching TRBD1 or TRBD2 (5 bases each). Germline V lookup: CDR1 SEHNR, CDR2 FQNEAQ (reference sequence). Trimming shortened V by 2 bases and J by 6 bases, and 8 bases separated the two germline ends. This CDR3 contains 13 residues. CDR3 residues: CASSLRGTNEQFF. The CDR3 coding sequence is TGTGCCAGCAGCTTACGAGGGACCAATGAGCAGTTCTTC.

The rearrangement links TRBV10-3 to TRBJ2-1; 10 nucleotides line up with TRBD2. The length of the CDR3 is 14 residues. V shed 7 bases, J shed 7 bases, and the junction held 7 bases outside the gene matches. The germline V gene has CDR1 ENHRY and CDR2 SYGVKD. The CDR3 DNA reads TGTGCCATCACTTTAAGCGGGAGGGAAAATGAGCAGTTCTTC. It is translated as CAITLSGRENEQFF.

V is TRBV7-3 and J is TRBJ2-1; 9 nucleotides line up with TRBD2. Looked up from germline, CDR1 is SGHTA and CDR2 is FQGTGA. Unmatched junction bases numbered 5, after V lost 5 bases and J lost 0 bases. The CDR3 runs 16 residues. CDR3 protein: CASSTLAGASYNEQFF. CDR3 bases: TGTGCCAGCAGCACCTTAGCGGGAGCCTCCTACAATGAGCAGTTCTTC. The variable domain in full, with the rest retrieved from reference TRBV7-3 and TRBJ2-1, is GAGVSQTPSNKVTEKGKYVELRCDPISGHTALYWYRQSLGQGPEFLIYFQGTGAADDSGLPNDRFFAVRPEGSVSTLKIQRTERGDSAVYLCASSTLAGASYNEQFFGPGTRLTVL.